The 5 T cell receptor beta chains given below trace back to one sample, sequenced in a study of blood T cell repertoires in COVID-19. Data came from immunoSEQ multiplex PCR; TCRdb stores just in-frame clones and leaves some out. The sample has around 250,000 clones, about 83% seen once. The sequenced sample consisted of peripheral blood. The receptors were sampled from a man at least 80 years old with acute or convalescent COVID-19.

The chain has TRBV5-4 and TRBJ2-2; 10 positions agree with TRBD1. CDR3 size: 15 residues. Germline V gives CDR1 SGHNT, CDR2 YYREEE (reference sequence). With 3 bases clipped from V and 4 bases from J, the junction kept 3 bases outside the gene matches. CDR3 protein: CASSSRTGGTGELFF. The CDR3 DNA follows: TGTGCCAGCAGCTCACGGACAGGGGGCACCGGGGAGCTGTTTTTT.

For this clone: The sample has other DNA sequences that encode this CDR3 too. V is TRBV7-9 and J is TRBJ2-5; D unresolved. Trimming took 5 bases from V and 5 from J, leaving 9 bases between them. CDR3 length: 12 amino acids. Per the germline V gene, CDR1 is SEHNR and CDR2 is FQNEAQ (reference sequence). Here the CDR3 reads CASSLNGETQYF. The CDR3 DNA follows: TGTGCCAGCAGCCTGAACGGGGAGACCCAGTACTTC.

This rearrangement joins TRBV5-5 to TRBJ2-7; D is ambiguous. Trimming shortened V by 0 bases and J by 0 bases, and 10 bases separated the two germline ends. The CDR3 is made up of 15 amino acids. Germline values: CDR1 SGHKS, CDR2 YYEKEE (reference sequence). The CDR3 loop reads CASSLGLQSSYEQYF. CDR3 DNA sequence: TGTGCCAGCAGCTTGGGTTTACAGAGCTCCTACGAGCAGTACTTC.

The chain has TRBV7-3 and TRBJ2-1; D possibly corresponds to TRBD2 (6 bases). The V end was cut by 3 bases, the J end by 0 bases, with 12 bases between. Germline lookup yields CDR1 SGHTA and CDR2 FQGTGA. This CDR3 comprises 16 residues. CDR3: CASSFRSGASYNEQFF. CDR3 nucleotide sequence: TGTGCCAGCAGCTTCCGGTCGGGAGCCTCCTACAATGAGCAGTTCTTC.

V and J are TRBV6-1 and TRBJ2-7; TRBD1 agrees at 9 bases. The trim removed 3 bases at V and 4 bases at J, leaving 13 bases unmatched. Germline-derived CDR1 and CDR2 are MNHNS and SASEGT. The CDR3 loop spans 17 amino acids. CDR3 sequence (DNA): TGTGCCAGCAGTGAGCGGAACAGGGGGCGGTTCCTTTACGAGCAGTACTTC. Protein product: CASSERNRGRFLYEQYF.